The 32 T cell receptor beta chains below were found in one sample sequenced in a study of cytomegalovirus exposure and HLA in healthy donors. Researchers ran the PCR with 60 Vbeta and 13 Jbeta primers. Produced via immunoSEQ multiplex PCR; TCRdb's table is partial and in-frame only. The sample shows a few hundred thousand clones, about 77% of them seen only once. The sequencing sample was made of PBMCs. These receptors originate from a woman between 25 and 40 years old in good health and CMV-seronegative.

The chain recombines TRBV7-9 with TRBJ1-5, with D perhaps TRBD1 (6 bases). Trimming took off 5 bases at V and 4 bases at J, with 18 bases between the two ends. The CDR3 has 16 residues. CDR1 is SEHNR, CDR2 FQNEAQ, per germline (reference sequence). The CDR3 reads CASSLTQGIGNQPQHF. In DNA, the CDR3 is TGTGCCAGCAGCCTAACGCAGGGGATTGGGAATCAGCCCCAGCATTTT. Full variable domain (remainder filled in from reference TRBV7-9 and TRBJ1-5): DTGVSQNPRHKITKRGQNVTFRCDPISEHNRLYWYRQTLGQGPEFLTYFQNEAQLEKSRLLSDRFSAERPKGSFSTLEIQRTEQGDSAMYLCASSLTQGIGNQPQHFGDGTRLSIL.

In the case of this clone: Different DNA sequences within this sample yield the same CDR3. This sequence joins TRBV5-1 and TRBJ1-1; TRBD1 agrees at 9 bases. Per germline, CDR1 SGHRS and CDR2 YFSETQ. The CDR3 has 14 amino acids. Trimming took 3 bases from V and 4 from J; bases not matched to a gene: 4. CDR3 nucleotide sequence: TGCGCCAGCAGCTCACAGGGGGCGGGCACTGAAGCTTTCTTT. Translating gives CASSSQGAGTEAFF.

This clone is a singleton in its sample. Sequence at one end of the junction differs from germline and may be a read error. The chain employs TRBV15 and TRBJ2-2; D possibly corresponds to TRBD2 (5 bases). CDR1 and CDR2 from the germline V gene are LNHNV and YYDKDF (reference sequence). The CDR3 extends over 15 amino acids. CDR3 in amino acids: CATSRGRRHTGELLF. In nucleotides, the CDR3 is TGTGCCACCAGCAGAGGGCGGAGGCACACCGGGGAGCTGCTTTTT.

This chain joins TRBV27 and TRBJ1-1, with D possibly matching TRBD1 (6 bases). This CDR3 has 14 residues. CDR1 MNHEY and CDR2 SMNVEV come from the germline V gene (reference sequence). V was trimmed by 6 bases and J by 6 bases, leaving 17 bases between them. The CDR3 sequence is CASSPSRGPSEAFF. The CDR3 region has the DNA TGTGCCAGCAGCCCCAGCAGGGGACCCTCTGAAGCTTTCTTT.

The chain links TRBV10-2 to TRBJ1-1; D perhaps matches TRBD1 (6 bases). CDR1 WSHSY and CDR2 SAAADI come from the germline V gene. This CDR3 region has 14 residues. Between the trimmed V and J ends, which lost 4 bases and 7 bases, there was a span of 16 bases. In nucleotides, the CDR3 is TGCGCCAGCAGTGGGGCAGGGGCCTTAGTTGAAGCTTTCTTT. Encoded protein: CASSGAGALVEAFF.

This chain connects TRBV13 to TRBJ2-3; D may be TRBD2 (5 bases). This CDR3 contains 15 residues. Trimming stripped 5 bases from V and 2 bases from J, with 14 bases between. From germline, CDR1 is PRHDT and CDR2 FYEKMQ (reference sequence). The chain's CDR3 is CASSPYKRNTDTQYF. As DNA, the CDR3 is TGTGCCAGCAGCCCCTACAAGCGGAACACAGATACGCAGTATTTT.

This sequence joins TRBV5-5 and TRBJ2-7, with D perhaps TRBD1 (6 bases). The germline gives CDR1 SGHKS, CDR2 YYEKEE (reference sequence). Trimming left V 4 bases short and J 6 bases short, with 17 bases between. This CDR3 spans 14 amino acids. The CDR3 DNA sequence: TGTGCCAGCAGCGGGCCTGCACAGGGTTTCGAGCAGTACTTC. Protein: CASSGPAQGFEQYF.

The rearrangement uses TRBV5-1 and TRBJ2-6, with unresolved D. Germline-derived CDR1 and CDR2 are SGHRS and YFSETQ. This CDR3 has 14 amino acids. Trimming pared 4 bases from V and 2 bases from J, leaving 7 bases between. The CDR3 loop reads CASSDIAGANVLTF. The CDR3 DNA reads as TGCGCCAGCAGCGACATAGCTGGGGCCAACGTCCTGACTTTC.

The chain uses TRBV11-2 and TRBJ2-1; 11 nucleotides align to TRBD1. This CDR3 is 19 amino acids long. Trimming at V came to 5 bases and at J to 4 bases, leaving 16 bases not matched to a gene. Germline V CDR1 and CDR2: SGHAT, FQNNGV. CDR3 nucleotide sequence: TGTGCCAGCAGCCTAACCGGGACAGGGGGTCAGCCTTTTTACAATGAGCAGTTCTTC. This encodes CASSLTGTGGQPFYNEQFF.

This clone turned up a few times. This sequence joins TRBV27 and TRBJ1-2, with 10 bases lining up with TRBD1. CDR3 length: 16 residues. Trimming at V came to 7 bases and at J to 3 bases, leaving 11 bases not matched to a gene. Germline CDR1 is MNHEY and CDR2 is SMNVEV (reference sequence). DNA for the CDR3: TGTGCCAGCACCACCATGACAGGGGGCAGGGACTATGGCTACACCTTC. Translation gives CASTTMTGGRDYGYTF.

This chain connects TRBV28 to TRBJ1-4; the match to TRBD1 covers 8 bases. The germline V gene has CDR1 MDHEN and CDR2 SYDVKM. The CDR3 loop spans 14 amino acids. V was pared by 7 bases and J by 8 bases, with 9 bases of the junction left unmatched. The CDR3 is CASTHRRQGEKLFF. CDR3 bases: TGTGCCAGCACCCACCGAAGACAGGGGGAAAAACTGTTTTTT.

The V and J genes are TRBV29-1 and TRBJ1-3, with a tentative D call TRBD1 (5 bases). CDR1 SQVTM and CDR2 ANQGSEA come from the germline V gene. The CDR3 is 14 amino acids. V was clipped by 1 base and J by 5 bases, with 12 bases between them. The CDR3 DNA follows: TGCAGCGTTGAAGTGCCAGGGAAACGAAACACCATATATTTT. Its protein is CSVEVPGKRNTIYF.

This sequence joins TRBV5-1 and TRBJ2-1, with 7 bases aligning to TRBD2. V lost 4 bases, J lost 7 bases, and 8 bases stayed unmatched. The CDR3 is made up of 14 amino acids. Germline CDR1 is SGHRS and CDR2 is YFSETQ. Here the CDR3 reads CASSPMTSLNEQFF. For the CDR3, the DNA is TGCGCCAGCAGCCCTATGACTAGCCTGAATGAGCAGTTCTTC. Full variable domain (missing parts from reference TRBV5-1 and TRBJ2-1): KAGVTQTPRYLIKTRGQQVTLSCSPISGHRSVSWYQQTPGQGLQFLFEYFSETQRNKGNFPGRFSGRQFSNSRSEMNVSTLELGDSALYLCASSPMTSLNEQFFGPGTRLTVL.

The rearrangement joins TRBV27 to TRBJ1-1; 7 nucleotides align to TRBD1. This CDR3 spans 15 amino acids. Per the germline V gene, CDR1 is MNHEY and CDR2 is SMNVEV (reference sequence). J lost 5 bases, V lost 5 bases, and 11 bases had no gene match. The DNA of the CDR3 is TGTGCCAGCAGTCCCTTGGACAGGTTAGATACTGAAGCTTTCTTT. Translated: CASSPLDRLDTEAFF.

The chain couples TRBV5-1 to TRBJ2-3; the match to TRBD1 covers 10 bases. Germline V gene sequence: CDR1 SGHRS, CDR2 YFSETQ. The junction had 8 bases not matched to a gene; V was cut back by 4 bases and J by 6 bases. The CDR3 length is 15 residues. The CDR3 here is CASSISDRGFDTQYF. The CDR3 nucleotides are TGCGCCAGCAGCATTTCGGACAGGGGGTTTGATACGCAGTATTTT.

The rearrangement uses TRBV5-1 and TRBJ2-5; 8 bases agree with TRBD1. Germline lookup yields CDR1 SGHRS and CDR2 YFSETQ. This CDR3 spans 14 amino acids. After removal of 3 bases from V and 2 bases from J, the junction contained 3 bases not matched to a gene. CDR3 nucleotides: TGCGCCAGCAGCTACAGGGGGGTACAAGAGACCCAGTACTTC. It specifies CASSYRGVQETQYF.

This chain joins TRBV11-2 and TRBJ1-1; possible D gene TRBD1, 6 bases. Germline V CDR1 and CDR2: SGHAT, FQNNGV. The V gene lost 5 bases and the J gene lost 7 bases, with 17 bases spanning the gap. CDR3 length: 14 residues. As DNA, the CDR3 is TGTGCCAGCAGCGCCCGGCCAGGGGTTGATGAAGCTTTCTTT. Its translation: CASSARPGVDEAFF.

The chain employs TRBV7-3 and TRBJ2-1, with D possibly TRBD2 on 5 matching bases. V was trimmed by 5 bases and J by 5 bases, leaving 19 bases between them. This CDR3 is built from 16 residues. Germline V gene data show CDR1 as SGHTA and CDR2 as FQGTGA. CDR3 bases: TGTGCCAGCAGCCCCCCTGGCTCGGGGATCCACAATGAGCAGTTCTTC. This encodes CASSPPGSGIHNEQFF.

The J gene is TRBJ1-1, the V gene TRBV30; no reliable D call. The CDR3 contains 12 residues. Germline values: CDR1 GTSNPN, CDR2 SVGIG (reference sequence). V was trimmed by 0 bases and J by 4 bases, leaving 6 bases between them. The CDR3 protein is CAWSVILTEAFF. The DNA of the CDR3 is TGTGCCTGGAGTGTAATTCTCACTGAAGCTTTCTTT.

The chain recombines TRBV6-5 with TRBJ2-6, with D maybe TRBD2 (5 bases). V was shortened by 6 bases and J by 0 bases, with 9 bases between the two germline ends. CDR3 length equals 15 residues. The germline V gene has CDR1 MNHEY and CDR2 SVGAGI. The CDR3 sequence is CASREASSGANVLTF. The CDR3 bases are TGTGCCAGCAGGGAGGCGAGCTCTGGGGCCAACGTCCTGACTTTC.

V usage is TRBV19 and J usage is TRBJ1-5, with a weak D call TRBD1 (5 bases). The CDR3 spans 17 residues. CDR1 LNHDA and CDR2 SQIVND come from the germline V gene (reference sequence). With 6 bases removed from V and 1 base from J, the gap between germline ends came to 19 bases. The CDR3 loop reads CASSPPRGRGSNQPQHF. The CDR3 DNA reads as TGTGCCAGTAGCCCTCCCCGGGGCCGGGGGAGCAATCAGCCCCAGCATTTT.

This chain connects TRBV29-1 to TRBJ2-7; D gene ambiguous. The CDR3 consists of 12 residues. Germline CDR1 and CDR2: SQVTM and ANQGSEA. The V gene lost 4 bases and the J gene lost 2 bases, with 9 bases spanning the gap. The CDR3 loop reads CSVGWAPYEQYF. In nucleotides, the CDR3 is TGCAGCGTTGGGTGGGCCCCCTACGAGCAGTACTTC.

The sample holds one count of this clone. J is TRBJ2-1 and V is TRBV5-4; no reliable D call. Germline V gene sequence: CDR1 SGHNT, CDR2 YYREEE (reference sequence). The CDR3 has 15 residues. The germline V and J ends were trimmed by 1 base and 7 bases, with 15 bases remaining between them. Written as DNA, the CDR3 is TGTGCCAGCAGCTTGTCTGATAGCTTGGTGAATGAGCAGTTCTTC. This gives the protein CASSLSDSLVNEQFF.

The V and J genes are TRBV9 and TRBJ1-2, with TRBD1 identical over 7 bases. This CDR3 is built from 19 residues. The ends lost 0 bases at V and 0 bases at J; junction bases unmatched: 14. Germline assignment: CDR1 SGDLS and CDR2 YYNGEE. The CDR3 DNA reads TGTGCCAGCAGCGTAGGACTAGTGGCAGGGGGGAAGGCTAACTATGGCTACACCTTC. This encodes CASSVGLVAGGKANYGYTF.

CDR3 in amino acids: CASSSPSGVGAGELFF. The DNA of the CDR3 is TGTGCCAGCAGCTCCCCGAGCGGGGTCGGGGCCGGGGAGCTGTTTTTT. This sequence joins TRBV5-4 and TRBJ2-2; 7 positions agree with TRBD2. CDR3 length equals 16 residues. The germline V gene encodes CDR1 SGHNT and CDR2 YYREEE (reference sequence). J lost 6 bases, V lost 3 bases, and 11 bases had no gene match.

This chain joins TRBV9 and TRBJ1-4; unclear D gene. Germline-derived CDR1 and CDR2 are SGDLS and YYNGEE. The CDR3 consists of 14 residues. V was cut by 2 bases and J by 3 bases, with 8 bases left in between. As DNA, the CDR3 is TGTGCCAGCAGCGTTGCGCAATCTAATGAAAAACTGTTTTTT. It specifies CASSVAQSNEKLFF. Variable domain in full (rest from reference TRBV9 and TRBJ1-4): DSGVTQTPKHLITATGQRVTLRCSPRSGDLSVYWYQQSLDQGLQFLIQYYNGEERAKGNILERFSAQQFPDLHSELNLSSLELGDSALYFCASSVAQSNEKLFFGSGTQLSVL.

This sequence joins TRBV5-1 and TRBJ2-1, with D tentatively TRBD1 (7 bases). Trimming left V 6 bases short and J 10 bases short, with 20 bases between. This CDR3 comprises 14 residues. Germline V CDR1 and CDR2: SGHRS, YFSETQ. The CDR3 here is CASKGGQLIYEQFF. The DNA of the CDR3 is TGCGCCAGCAAGGGGGGACAGCTTATTTACGAGCAGTTCTTC.

The V call is TRBV10-1, the J call TRBJ2-2, with 7 bases that match TRBD2. The length of the CDR3 is 16 residues. Germline V gives CDR1 WNHNN, CDR2 SYGVQD (reference sequence). After removal of 4 bases from V and 2 bases from J, the junction contained 7 bases not matched to a gene. CDR3 sequence reads: CASSAWGGCNTGELFF. For the CDR3, the DNA is TGCGCCAGCAGTGCCTGGGGGGGTTGCAACACCGGGGAGCTGTTTTTT.

This sequence joins TRBV7-2 and TRBJ1-1; D uncertain. The CDR3 spans 13 residues. Germline assignment: CDR1 SGHTA and CDR2 FQGNSA. The V end was cut by 6 bases, the J end by 3 bases, with 11 bases between. CDR3 in amino acids: CASRGGWDTEAFF. CDR3 in DNA: TGTGCCAGCAGAGGAGGGTGGGACACTGAAGCTTTCTTT. The full variable domain, with the rest looked up from reference TRBV7-2 and TRBJ1-1, is GAGVSQSPSNKVTEKGKDVELRCDPISGHTALYWYRQSLGQGLEFLIYFQGNSAPDKSGLPSDRFSAERTGGSVSTLTIQRTQQEDSAVYLCASRGGWDTEAFFGQGTRLTVV.

CDR3 nucleotides: TGTGCCAGCTCCCAACAGGCAGAGGATGGCTACACCTTC. Translating gives CASSQQAEDGYTF. The chain joins TRBV18 to TRBJ1-2; D perhaps matches TRBD1 (5 bases). Trimming left V 6 bases short and J 6 bases short, with 14 bases between. This CDR3 has 13 residues. Germline V gene sequence: CDR1 KGHSH, CDR2 LQKENI.

This clone has only a few counts. V gene TRBV5-6 combines with J gene TRBJ2-5; TRBD1 agrees at 8 bases. The CDR3 has 14 residues. The V gene's germline CDR1 is SGHDT and CDR2 YYEEEE. The junction had 5 bases not matched to a gene; V was cut back by 2 bases and J by 5 bases. The CDR3 spells CASSFRTGTETQYF. CDR3 bases: TGTGCCAGCAGCTTCAGGACAGGGACCGAGACCCAGTACTTC.

The J gene is TRBJ2-5, the V gene TRBV6-5, with TRBD1 matching over 8 bases. The CDR3 has 15 residues. With V trimmed by 4 bases and J by 5 bases, 9 bases remained unmatched. Germline CDR1 is MNHEY and CDR2 is SVGAGI. CDR3 region: CASSFFRGRRETQYF. The CDR3, as DNA: TGTGCCAGCAGTTTCTTCAGGGGGCGTAGGGAGACCCAGTACTTC.